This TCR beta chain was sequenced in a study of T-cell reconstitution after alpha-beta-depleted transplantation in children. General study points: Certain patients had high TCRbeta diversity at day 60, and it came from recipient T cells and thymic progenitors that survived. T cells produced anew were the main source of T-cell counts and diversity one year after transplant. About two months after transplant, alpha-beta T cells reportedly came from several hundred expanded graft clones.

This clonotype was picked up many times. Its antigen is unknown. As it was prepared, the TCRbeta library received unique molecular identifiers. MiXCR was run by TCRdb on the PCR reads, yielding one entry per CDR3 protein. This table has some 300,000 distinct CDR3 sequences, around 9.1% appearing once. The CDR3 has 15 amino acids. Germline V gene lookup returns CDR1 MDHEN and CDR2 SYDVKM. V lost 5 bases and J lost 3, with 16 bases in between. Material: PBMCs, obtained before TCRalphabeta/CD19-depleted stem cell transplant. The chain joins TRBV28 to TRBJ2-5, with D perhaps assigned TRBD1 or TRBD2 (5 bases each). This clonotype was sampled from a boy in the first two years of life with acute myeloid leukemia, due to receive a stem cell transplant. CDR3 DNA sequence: TGTGCCAGCAGTAGAAGGGACCCACGGGAAGAGACCCAGTACTTC. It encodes CASSRRDPREETQYF. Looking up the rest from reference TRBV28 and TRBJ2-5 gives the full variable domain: DVKVTQSSRYLVKRTGEKVFLECVQDMDHENMFWYRQDPGLGLRLIYFSYDVKMKEKGDIPEGYSVSREKKERFSLILESASTNQTSMYLCASSRRDPREETQYFGPGTRLLVL.